The sequence of this TCR beta chain was determined in a study of T-cell memory formation after mild COVID-19. The wider study: TCR clusters were mostly confined to one donor each. Study results and caveats: Pre-infection memory carried some responding clones, suggesting that cross-reactive memory joined.

5'RACE with constant-segment primers yielded barcoded, UMI-tagged TCR alpha and TCR beta cDNA libraries. TCRdb ran MiXCR on the 5' RACE reads and lists one entry per CDR3 protein. The sample records hundreds of thousands of distinct CDR3 sequences, 17% being singletons. This CDR3 is 16 amino acids long. Per germline, CDR1 KGHSH and CDR2 LQKENI. V gave up 2 bases and J gave up 5 bases; unmatched junction bases: 6. As regards this clonotype: Its matching antigen is unknown.

The sample was PBMCs or a T cell subset sorted from them (not recorded which). The rearrangement uses TRBV18 and TRBJ2-1; 10 bases fit TRBD2. This receptor was taken from an adult woman who had mild COVID-19 (a few samples of this study predate the infection). Cell type and time point are not known. The CDR3 spells CASSPITSGANNEQFF. Here the CDR3 DNA reads TGTGCCAGCTCACCAATCACTAGCGGGGCTAACAATGAGCAGTTCTTC.